This T cell receptor (beta chain) came from a study of blood T cells in healthy people across ages (dated by TCRdb to about 2015). A note on the overall study: Template switching captured roughly one uniquely barcoded TCR beta cDNA molecule per two T cells in model experiments. Age-related changes in TCR beta repertoire diversity were measured in the study by deep sequencing normalized with unique cDNA molecular identifiers. Donors were grouped into four age groups: young (average roughly 17 years), middle-aged (around 39), aged (around 60) and long-lived (approximately 78). To avoid experimental bias, donors of different ages were distributed randomly across sequencing lanes. The study analyzed two additional independent replicas of 1 million unique cDNA reads from the same blood draw for two donors, one aged 18 to 29 and one aged 80 or older. What the work shows at the level of the full study, not this receptor alone: Because profiling used bulk unsorted PBMCs, naive and antigen-experienced compartments could not be compared conclusively. Donor CMV infection status was unknown, potentially confounding age-related changes in expanded clonotypes. As age increased, observed TCR beta diversity per million T cells dropped in a roughly linear way, and a significant reduction was already evident by age roughly 36. The long-lived group showed more naive CD4+ T cells, fewer expanded clones and increased TCR diversity than the aged group, suggesting age selection. A strong correlation was found between observed TCR beta diversity and the percentage of naive T cells measured by flow cytometry. Estimates of total diversity from one million sequenced T cells were regarded as lower bounds and underestimates.

Libraries were prepared through 5' RACE. The sequencing machine was an Illumina HiSeq 2500. The second PCR ran for about 7 to 11 cycles and used a J-beta primer mix along with a sample-barcoded 5' primer. A unique molecular identifier was introduced onto each TCR beta cDNA molecule by a template-switch 5' adaptor carrying 12 random nucleotides. Each sample yielded at least 3 million CDR3-containing paired-end reads. The Mint cDNA synthesis kit, primed by a TRBC-specific oligonucleotide, was used to synthesize first-strand cDNA from all RNA. All cDNA was treated with uracil-DNA glycosylase and then went through a first 18-cycle PCR with the universal primers M1SS and BC2_uni_R. The published analysis was carried out like this. Normalization of each sample was performed by random selection of 1 million high-quality reads, each carrying a distinct molecular identifier. Reads with shared molecular identifiers were discarded instead of being binned into consensus sequences. MiTCR, set to a Q25 quality threshold and the strictest error-elimination algorithm, was used for CDR3 identification, clonotype clustering and error correction. A nonparametric unseen species model with Euler transformation was used to estimate a lower bound on total TCR beta diversity. Through fastp at Q25 and MiXCR, TCRdb rebuilt clones from the public reads, retaining in-frame beta chains. Rows with a matching CDR3 protein are joined into one entry that keeps the most common DNA and genes. TCRdb's processing, not the authors', yielded these V and J calls. The sample table contains hundreds of thousands of distinct CDR3 sequences; only one count was recorded for approximately 49% of them. Around 32% of the sample lies in the top ten.

Including the terminal cysteine and phenylalanine, the CDR3 comprises 12 residues. The sequence is cut down to CDR3 DNA, 36 bases in frame from base 1. The germline V gene specifies SGHRS as CDR1 and YFSETQ as CDR2. To note about this clonotype: Its antigen is not yet known. One end of the junction fails to match germline, which may point to a read error.

Systemically healthy Caucasian individuals from Russia, some 40 in total and aged roughly 6 to 95 years, were included as donors. Each donor gave about 10 milliliters of peripheral blood, drawn into EDTA-treated Vacutainer tubes. Ficoll-Paque density-gradient centrifugation was used to isolate PBMCs, with at least 7 million per sample. Trizol reagent was used to extract total RNA from the PBMCs, yielding at least 5.5 micrograms per sample. Naive CD45RAhigh/CD27high T cell percentages were measured by flow cytometry on a PBMC aliquot from every donor. The material sequenced was blood. This sequence originates from a woman aged 55-75 years in good health. The chain couples TRBV5-1 to TRBJ2-1; 5 matching bases give a weak D call of TRBD2. This receptor carries the CDR3 CASSLEGYEQFF. The bases are TGTGCCAGCAGCTTAGAGGGATATGAGCAGTTCTTC.